Below, 5 T cell receptor beta chains from the same sample are listed, as sequenced in a study of cytomegalovirus exposure and HLA in healthy donors. The PCR contained 60 Vbeta and 13 Jbeta primers. Some clones are missing from TCRdb's copy, which holds only in-frame ones; the method was immunoSEQ multiplex PCR. The data contain approximately 150,000 clones, 68% of them singletons. Sequenced sample: PBMCs. The receptor set was obtained from a man between 60 and 75 years old in good health and CMV-seronegative.

This sequence joins TRBV28 and TRBJ1-2; the match to TRBD1 covers 9 bases. The CDR3 has 17 amino acids. The V gene's germline CDR1 is MDHEN and CDR2 SYDVKM. The V and J ends lost 5 bases and 8 bases, in that order; junction bases with no gene match: 18. The CDR3 DNA is TGTGCCAGCAGTCCCCCCCCGGGACAGGGATCGGTCAGGGGCTACACCTTC. It encodes CASSPPPGQGSVRGYTF.

The count of this clone is one. J is TRBJ2-7 and V is TRBV7-9, with 8 bases matching TRBD2. V trimming: 4 bases; J trimming: 2 bases; junction bases outside the gene matches: 10. Germline V CDR1 and CDR2: SEHNR, FQNEAQ (reference sequence). The CDR3 runs to 16 residues. The CDR3 nucleotides read TGTGCCAGCAGCTCGTTTAGCGGGAAATCCGCCTACGAGCAGTACTTC. Protein product: CASSSFSGKSAYEQYF.

The chain joins TRBV27 to TRBJ2-1, with TRBD2 matching 13 bases. The CDR3 contains 18 residues. CDR1 and CDR2 from the germline V gene are MNHEY and SMNVEV (reference sequence). V trimming: 5 bases; J trimming: 7 bases; junction bases outside the gene matches: 14. CDR3 nucleotide sequence: TGTGCCAGCAGTCGCGCCGGGACTAGCGGGATCCTTAGGAATGAGCAGTTCTTC. Amino acids: CASSRAGTSGILRNEQFF.

This clone was counted only a few times. The chain joins TRBV4-2 to TRBJ1-4; D is possibly TRBD1 (6 bases). The CDR3 has 17 amino acids. Trimming removed 0 bases from V and 6 bases from J, with 17 bases in between. Germline V lookup: CDR1 LGHNA, CDR2 YNFKEQ. CDR3 sequence: CASSQDSARAGDEKLFF. CDR3 coding DNA: TGTGCCAGCAGCCAAGACTCTGCCAGGGCAGGGGATGAAAAACTGTTTTTT.

The J gene is TRBJ1-5, the V gene TRBV2; 8 bases agree with TRBD1. Losses at the gene ends were 3 bases for V and 4 bases for J; bases not matched to a gene: 5. CDR1 is SNHLY, CDR2 FYNNEI, per germline. There are 15 residues in the CDR3. The CDR3 sequence: CASSDNRGWNQPQHF. DNA for the CDR3: TGTGCCAGCAGTGATAACAGGGGGTGGAATCAGCCCCAGCATTTT.